This T cell receptor (beta chain) was sequenced in a study of post-analysis software for immune sequencing data. Germline lookup yields CDR1 SGHTA and CDR2 FQGNSA. The CDR3 is made up of 16 amino acids. The V gene end was trimmed by 4 bases and the J gene end by 0 bases; junction bases not matched to a gene: 4. On this clonotype: The antigen remains unidentified.

Broader study findings: In patients, five or six TRBV segments were more frequent than in controls, with TRBV5-6, TRBV5-1 and TRBV20-1 among them.

Unique molecular identifiers were built into the TCR beta cDNA libraries. Via MiXCR, TCRdb re-called the PCR reads, giving one row per CDR3 protein. The repertoire holds approximately 690,000 distinct CDR3 sequences, with around 64% as singletons. Sequencing was performed on blood. The sequence was collected from a girl aged 2-10 years with multiple sclerosis. The chain has TRBV7-2 and TRBJ2-5; the match to TRBD2 covers 11 bases. The CDR3 DNA sequence: TGTGCCAGCAGCTACCCTAGCGGGGGGAACCAAGAGACCCAGTACTTC. Protein: CASSYPSGGNQETQYF.